Shown below are 25 T cell receptor beta chains from a single sample sequenced in a study of T-cell reconstitution after alpha-beta-depleted transplantation in children. Unique molecular identifiers were used to barcode this TCRbeta library. Each CDR3 protein is one row after TCRdb ran MiXCR on the PCR reads. The table lists about 1,000,000 distinct CDR3 sequences, about 29% of them singletons. Here the sequenced sample was PBMCs, mostly from graft donor cells, taken 360 days after TCRalphabeta/CD19-depleted stem cell transplant. The receptors derive from a boy less than two years old who had a stem cell transplant for SCID, so the T cells may come from the graft donor.

This clonotype was counted between two and nine times. The gene calls are TRBV4-3 and TRBJ2-1, with TRBD2 as a possible D gene (5 bases). V lost 6 bases, J lost 7 bases, and 16 bases lay in between. The CDR3 loop spans 14 amino acids. Germline CDR1 LGHNA, CDR2 YSLEER. The CDR3 here is CASSPSHPGNEQFF. For the CDR3, the DNA is TGCGCCAGCAGTCCATCACACCCGGGGAATGAGCAGTTCTTC.

This clonotype appeared many times. The rearrangement uses TRBV28 and TRBJ2-5, with D possibly TRBD2 on 6 matching bases. The germline V gene encodes CDR1 MDHEN and CDR2 SYDVKM. The length of the CDR3 is 15 residues. The V end lost 6 bases, the J end lost 5 bases, and 19 bases lay between the germline ends. CDR3: CASRKTGGNEETQYF. In DNA form, the CDR3 reads TGTGCCAGCAGAAAAACGGGCGGGAACGAGGAGACCCAGTACTTC.

The sample holds a few counts of this clonotype. J is TRBJ2-5 and V is TRBV12-3 or TRBV12-4, with no clear D. V was pared by 1 base and J by 2 bases, with 14 bases between. The CDR3 runs to 16 residues. CDR3 residues: CASSLGAKARQETQYF. The DNA of the CDR3 is TGTGCCAGCAGTTTAGGGGCTAAAGCTCGTCAAGAGACCCAGTACTTC.

V is TRBV12-3 or TRBV12-4 and J is TRBJ1-1; D is ambiguous. CDR3 length: 15 amino acids. Trimming removed 6 bases from V and 1 base from J, with 15 bases in between. The CDR3 sequence is CASSPAPAQNTEAFF. For the CDR3, the DNA is TGTGCCAGCAGCCCTGCGCCAGCCCAGAACACTGAAGCTTTCTTT.

This clonotype was found once. V is TRBV5-1 and J is TRBJ2-3; maybe TRBD1 (6 bases). Trimming shortened V by 4 bases and J by 1 base, and 16 bases separated the two germline ends. CDR1 SGHRS and CDR2 YFSETQ come from the germline V gene. The CDR3 contains 16 residues. The CDR3 loop reads CASSPTPGAGTDTQYF. The CDR3 DNA reads TGCGCCAGCAGCCCGACCCCAGGGGCGGGCACAGATACGCAGTATTTT.

This clonotype was detected once. The chain recombines TRBV28 with TRBJ1-2; 8 bases line up with TRBD1. Germline V lookup: CDR1 MDHEN, CDR2 SYDVKM. V was clipped by 6 bases and J by 4 bases; unmatched bases: 13. CDR3 length: 16 residues. The CDR3 region is CASRSIRTGTGYGYTF. The DNA for the CDR3 is TGTGCCAGCAGATCAATTCGAACCGGGACAGGCTATGGCTACACCTTC.

This clonotype was observed a few times. V gene TRBV12-3 or TRBV12-4 combines with J gene TRBJ2-5; 8 nucleotides line up with TRBD2. Trimming cost V 3 bases and J 5 bases; bases outside gene matches: 5. The CDR3 loop spans 14 amino acids. CDR3 protein: CASSFGGGMETQYF. In DNA, the CDR3 is TGTGCCAGCAGTTTCGGGGGGGGAATGGAGACCCAGTACTTC.

The chain uses TRBV29-1 and TRBJ2-1; 7 nucleotides match TRBD1. CDR1 and CDR2 (germline): SQVTM, ANQGSEA. Trimming removed 1 base from V and 4 bases from J; junction bases left unmatched: 4. This CDR3 has 14 residues. The CDR3: CSVEGDRFYNEQFF. In DNA, the CDR3 is TGCAGCGTTGAAGGGGACAGATTTTACAATGAGCAGTTCTTC.

In its sample, this clonotype was seen a few times. The chain has TRBV7-2 and TRBJ2-3; 7 bases line up with TRBD2. Unmatched junction bases numbered 5, after V lost 1 base and J lost 1 base. The CDR3 consists of 16 residues. The germline CDR1 and CDR2 sequences are SGHTA and FQGNSA. Here the CDR3 DNA reads TGTGCCAGCAGCTTAGGTCCTAGCGGCCGCACAGATACGCAGTATTTT. It translates to CASSLGPSGRTDTQYF.

The gene calls are TRBV4-2 and TRBJ1-1, with TRBD1 matching 7 bases. V shed 4 bases and J 6 bases; nucleotides not matched to a gene: 23. CDR1 is LGHNA and CDR2 is YNFKEQ in the germline V gene. CDR3 length: 19 amino acids. The CDR3 DNA is TGTGCCAGCAGCCCTAGGGCAACGGGACAGATATCAAGCCACGCTGAAGCTTTCTTT. Its translation is CASSPRATGQISSHAEAFF.

This clonotype was counted only a few times. The V gene is TRBV5-1, the J gene TRBJ1-2, with D unresolved. Germline loops: CDR1 SGHRS, CDR2 YFSETQ. The CDR3 is made up of 14 amino acids. Trimming removed 5 bases from V and 3 bases from J, with 14 bases in between. The CDR3 region has the DNA TGCGCCAGCAGTCCCGGCGGACCCTACTATGGCTACACCTTC. Protein: CASSPGGPYYGYTF.

This clonotype was picked up a small number of times. The chain combines TRBV3-1 with TRBJ1-5; the D gene is possibly TRBD1 (5 bases). Trimming pared 1 base from V and 2 bases from J, leaving 9 bases between. The length of the CDR3 is 15 residues. Germline values: CDR1 LGHDT, CDR2 YNNKEL (reference sequence). The CDR3 region is CASSQGGAGNQPQHF. The CDR3 region has the DNA TGTGCCAGCAGCCAAGGCGGGGCGGGCAATCAGCCCCAGCATTTT.

V and J are TRBV27 and TRBJ1-2, with 7 bases matching TRBD1. Trimming at V came to 0 bases and at J to 2 bases, leaving 12 bases not matched to a gene. This CDR3 spans 18 amino acids. The germline gives CDR1 MNHEY, CDR2 SMNVEV (reference sequence). CDR3 sequence (DNA): TGTGCCAGCAGTTTATCAGGAAGATGGGGACAGTACAACTATGGCTACACCTTC. Protein sequence: CASSLSGRWGQYNYGYTF.

This chain uses TRBV4-1 with TRBJ1-6; D perhaps matches TRBD1 (5 bases). The germline gives CDR1 MGHRA, CDR2 YSYEKL. V was pared by 4 bases and J by 7 bases, with 14 bases between. The CDR3 extends over 15 amino acids. The CDR3 region is CASSPNAGPNSPLHF. CDR3 DNA: TGCGCCAGCAGCCCGAATGCAGGGCCAAATTCACCCCTCCACTTT.

The chain joins TRBV12-3 or TRBV12-4 to TRBJ2-5; D not certain. With 8 bases removed from V and 4 bases from J, the gap between germline ends came to 20 bases. The CDR3 is made up of 15 amino acids. CDR3 amino acids: CASAPWSRNRETQYF. CDR3 bases: TGTGCCAGCGCCCCGTGGTCTAGGAACCGAGAGACCCAGTACTTC.

CDR3 nucleotide sequence: TGTGCCAGCAGCGTAGGTCAGGAACTACCATTCACCGGGGAGCTGTTTTTT. Amino acids: CASSVGQELPFTGELFF. The chain joins TRBV9 to TRBJ2-2; no firm D call. Germline V gene data show CDR1 as SGDLS and CDR2 as YYNGEE. The V gene lost 0 bases and the J gene lost 4 bases, with 16 bases spanning the gap. This CDR3 contains 17 residues.

This clonotype was counted only a few times. The rearrangement uses TRBV29-1 and TRBJ2-1, with unresolved D. The V end lost 6 bases, the J end lost 8 bases, and 8 bases lay between the germline ends. The CDR3 consists of 10 residues. Germline V CDR1 and CDR2: SQVTM, ANQGSEA. In nucleotides, the CDR3 is TGCAGCGTGGGCTCGTATGAGCAGTTCTTC. This codes for CSVGSYEQFF.

V and J are TRBV6-1 and TRBJ2-7, with 7 bases aligning to TRBD2. This CDR3 region has 16 residues. CDR1 is MNHNS, CDR2 SASEGT, per germline. V gave up 6 bases and J gave up 4 bases; unmatched junction bases: 15. Here the CDR3 DNA reads TGTGCCAGCAGGACAAGTAAAGGATCCGGGGGGTACGAGCAGTACTTC. This codes for CASRTSKGSGGYEQYF.

The V and J genes are TRBV6-5 and TRBJ2-3; D uncertain. Trimming removed 2 bases from V and 4 bases from J, with 4 bases in between. The CDR3 is 12 amino acids. Germline values: CDR1 MNHEY, CDR2 SVGAGI. The CDR3 coding sequence is TGTGCCAGCAGTTACGGGCCAGATACGCAGTATTTT. Translation: CASSYGPDTQYF.

In DNA, the CDR3 is TGCGCCAGCAGCCAGGTGGGGGAGGGGGCTAAATCGAACACTGAAGCTTTCTTT. This encodes CASSQVGEGAKSNTEAFF. The chain links TRBV4-1 to TRBJ1-1; 7 nucleotides align to TRBD1. Trimming cost V 3 bases and J 1 base; bases outside gene matches: 14. The CDR3 is made up of 18 amino acids. The germline V gene has CDR1 MGHRA and CDR2 YSYEKL.

This clonotype was counted only a few times. The chain employs TRBV7-2 and TRBJ1-6; TRBD1 matches 8 bases. V gave up 4 bases and J gave up 6 bases; unmatched junction bases: 5. The CDR3 extends over 15 amino acids. Per germline, CDR1 SGHTA and CDR2 FQGNSA. The CDR3 DNA reads as TGTGCCAGCAGCTCACAACAGGGGGTTAATTCACCCCTCCACTTT. Its translation: CASSSQQGVNSPLHF.

The chain uses TRBV9 and TRBJ1-3; 9 bases are shared with TRBD1. The ends lost 3 bases at V and 2 bases at J; junction bases unmatched: 3. Per the germline V gene, CDR1 is SGDLS and CDR2 is YYNGEE. The CDR3 consists of 15 residues. The CDR3 DNA reads TGTGCCAGCAGCGCGAGACAGGGGGCTGGAAACACCATATATTTT. This codes for CASSARQGAGNTIYF. The complete variable domain, with remaining parts taken from reference TRBV9 and TRBJ1-3, reads DSGVTQTPKHLITATGQRVTLRCSPRSGDLSVYWYQQSLDQGLQFLIQYYNGEERAKGNILERFSAQQFPDLHSELNLSSLELGDSALYFCASSARQGAGNTIYFGEGSWLTVV.

The gene calls are TRBV12-3 or TRBV12-4 and TRBJ2-1; possibly TRBD1 or TRBD2 for D (5 bases each). The CDR3 contains 13 residues. The V end was cut by 6 bases, the J end by 11 bases, with 17 bases between. In nucleotides, the CDR3 is TGTGCCAGCAGCCAAACATTGGGGGTTCAGCAGTTCTTC. Its translation: CASSQTLGVQQFF.

The CDR3 protein is CASTNPGRGYGYTF. The CDR3 bases are TGTGCCAGCACAAACCCGGGCAGGGGCTATGGCTACACCTTC. V and J are TRBV12-3 or TRBV12-4 and TRBJ1-2; D perhaps matches TRBD1 (6 bases). The V end was cut by 7 bases, the J end by 4 bases, with 16 bases between. This CDR3 is built from 14 residues.

This clonotype has at least ten counts. This chain connects TRBV12-3 or TRBV12-4 to TRBJ2-7; D is unresolved. V shed 0 bases and J shed 5 bases, with 14 bases lying between them. This CDR3 is 15 amino acids long. The CDR3 is CASSLAAAKTHEQYF. The DNA of the CDR3 is TGTGCCAGCAGTTTAGCCGCCGCCAAGACCCACGAGCAGTACTTC.